These 5 T cell receptor beta chains were all obtained from the same sample, sequenced in a study of blood T cells in healthy people across ages (dated by TCRdb to between 2014 and 2017). Library creation used 5' RACE. The data were produced on an Illumina HiSeq 2500. A second PCR of roughly 6 to 11 cycles was performed with a sample-barcoded 5' primer and a J-beta primer mix. Clones were called with MiXCR by TCRdb after fastp trimmed the public reads at Q25, and only in-frame beta chains were retained. For every CDR3 protein sequence, its rows merge into one entry that carries the most common genes and DNA. Within this sample are fewer than 1.5 million distinct CDR3 sequences, with around two fifths of them counted one time only. The ten largest clones represent roughly 7.9% of the sample. Sequencing was done on a sample of blood. Receptors were obtained from a woman aged 18-29 years in good health.

This clonotype was seen more than once but under ten times. The chain has TRBV11-2 and TRBJ2-3; 7 nucleotides align to TRBD2. Germline lookup yields CDR1 SGHAT and CDR2 FQNNGV. Trimming cost V 3 bases and J 2 bases; bases outside gene matches: 8. This CDR3 is built from 16 residues. This CDR3 is CASSLVAGVYTDTQYF. The CDR3 DNA reads as TGTGCCAGCAGCTTGGTAGCGGGTGTGTACACAGATACGCAGTATTTT.

This clonotype was detected many times. This chain links TRBV28 with TRBJ2-7, with a possible D match to TRBD1 (5 bases). Germline V lookup: CDR1 MDHEN, CDR2 SYDVKM. Between the trimmed V and J ends, which lost 2 bases and 0 bases, there was a span of 8 bases. The CDR3 runs to 14 residues. The CDR3, as DNA: TGTGCCAGCAGTTTAAGGGGCCCCTCCTACGAGCAGTACTTC. Protein sequence: CASSLRGPSYEQYF.

This clonotype was seen only a few times. The gene calls are TRBV21-1 and TRBJ1-2; the D call in the table, TRBD1, was not verified against the DNA. TRBV21-1 is deemed a pseudogene. This CDR3 is built from 14 residues. The CDR3 spells CALVPHTENYGYTF. CDR3 in DNA: TGTGCCCTTGTCCCGCACACAGAAAACTATGGCTACACCTTC.

V usage is TRBV9 and J usage is TRBJ2-5; TRBD1 or TRBD2 may be the D gene (5 bases each). V was cut by 2 bases and J by 4 bases, with 18 bases left in between. From germline, CDR1 is SGDLS and CDR2 YYNGEE. This CDR3 is 16 amino acids long. The chain's CDR3 is CASSVSHPGPGETQYF. CDR3 nucleotides: TGTGCCAGCAGCGTTTCTCATCCGGGACCTGGAGAGACCCAGTACTTC.

In the case of this clonotype: The junction departs from the called germline gene at one end, perhaps through a read error. The chain couples TRBV13 to TRBJ2-3; 9 bases align to TRBD2. The germline V gene has CDR1 PRHDT and CDR2 FYEKMQ (reference sequence). CDR3 length: 18 residues. The CDR3 here is CASSSGTLAGREADTQYF. Written as DNA, the CDR3 is TGTGCCAGTAGCTCCGGTACTCTAGCGGGGAGGGAGGCAGATACGCAGTATTTT.